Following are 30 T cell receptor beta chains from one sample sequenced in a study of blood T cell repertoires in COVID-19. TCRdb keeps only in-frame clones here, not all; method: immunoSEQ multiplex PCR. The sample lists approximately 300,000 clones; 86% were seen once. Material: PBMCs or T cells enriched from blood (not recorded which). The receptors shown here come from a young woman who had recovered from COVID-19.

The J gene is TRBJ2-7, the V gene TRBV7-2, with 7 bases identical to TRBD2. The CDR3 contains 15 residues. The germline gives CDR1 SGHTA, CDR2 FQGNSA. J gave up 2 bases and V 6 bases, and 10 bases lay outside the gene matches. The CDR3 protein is CASSALSGIPYEQYF. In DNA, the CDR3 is TGTGCCAGCAGTGCCTTGAGCGGGATACCCTACGAGCAGTACTTC. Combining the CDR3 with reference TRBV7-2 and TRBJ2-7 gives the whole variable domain GAGVSQSPSNKVTEKGKDVELRCDPISGHTALYWYRQSLGQGLEFLIYFQGNSAPDKSGLPSDRFSAERTGGSVSTLTIQRTQQEDSAVYLCASSALSGIPYEQYFGPGTRLTVT.

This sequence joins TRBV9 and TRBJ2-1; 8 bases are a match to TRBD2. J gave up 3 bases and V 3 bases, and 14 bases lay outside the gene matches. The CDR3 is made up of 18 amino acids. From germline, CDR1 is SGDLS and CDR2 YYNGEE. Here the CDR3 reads CASSGNYGGEEFYNEQFF. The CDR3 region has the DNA TGTGCCAGCAGCGGAAACTACGGGGGGGAAGAGTTCTACAATGAGCAGTTCTTC.

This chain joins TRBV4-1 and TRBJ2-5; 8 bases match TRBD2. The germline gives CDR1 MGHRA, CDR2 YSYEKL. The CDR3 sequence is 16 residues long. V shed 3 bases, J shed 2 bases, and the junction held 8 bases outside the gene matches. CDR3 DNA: TGCGCCAGCAGCCAGACCGGACTAGCCGAACAAGAGACCCAGTACTTC. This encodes CASSQTGLAEQETQYF.

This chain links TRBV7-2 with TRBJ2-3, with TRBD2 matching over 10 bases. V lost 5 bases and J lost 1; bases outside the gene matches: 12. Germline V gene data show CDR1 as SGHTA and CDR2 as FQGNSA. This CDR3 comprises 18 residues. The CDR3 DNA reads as TGTGCCAGCAGCAAATATAGCGGGGGGTACGTGGGCACAGATACGCAGTATTTT. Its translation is CASSKYSGGYVGTDTQYF.

The CDR3 here is CASSYVSSGNTIYF. For the CDR3, the DNA is TGTGCCAGCAGTTACGTGAGCTCTGGAAACACCATATATTTT. The V and J genes are TRBV6-2 or TRBV6-3 and TRBJ1-3, with D hard to call. The V gene lost 2 bases and the J gene lost 0 bases, with 5 bases spanning the gap. This CDR3 is built from 14 residues. Germline lookup yields CDR1 MNHEY and CDR2 SVGEGT.

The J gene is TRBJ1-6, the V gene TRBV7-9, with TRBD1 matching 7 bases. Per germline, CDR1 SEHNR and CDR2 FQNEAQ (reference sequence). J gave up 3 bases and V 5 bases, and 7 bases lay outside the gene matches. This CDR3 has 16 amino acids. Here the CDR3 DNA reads TGTGCCAGCAGCAAAAGACAGGGCTACTATAATTCACCCCTCCACTTT. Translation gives CASSKRQGYYNSPLHF.

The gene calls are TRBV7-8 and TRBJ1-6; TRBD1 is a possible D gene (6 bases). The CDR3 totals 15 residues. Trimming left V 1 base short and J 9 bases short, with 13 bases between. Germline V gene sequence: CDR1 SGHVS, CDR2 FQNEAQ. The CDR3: CASSLVSGQLSPLHF. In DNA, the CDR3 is TGTGCCAGCAGCTTAGTTTCGGGACAACTTTCACCCCTCCACTTT.

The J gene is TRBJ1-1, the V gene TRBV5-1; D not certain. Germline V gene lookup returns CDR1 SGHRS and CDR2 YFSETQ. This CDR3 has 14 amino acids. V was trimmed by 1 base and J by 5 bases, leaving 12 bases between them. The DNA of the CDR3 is TGCGCCAGCAGCTTGCTAGGTAGAAGGACTGAAGCTTTCTTT. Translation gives CASSLLGRRTEAFF. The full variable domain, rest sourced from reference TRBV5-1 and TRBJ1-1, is KAGVTQTPRYLIKTRGQQVTLSCSPISGHRSVSWYQQTPGQGLQFLFEYFSETQRNKGNFPGRFSGRQFSNSRSEMNVSTLELGDSALYLCASSLLGRRTEAFFGQGTRLTVV.

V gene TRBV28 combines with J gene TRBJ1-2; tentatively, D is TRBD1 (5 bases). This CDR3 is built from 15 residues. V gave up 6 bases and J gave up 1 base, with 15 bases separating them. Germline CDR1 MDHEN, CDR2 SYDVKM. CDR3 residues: CASSITPDSNYGYTF. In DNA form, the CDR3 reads TGTGCCAGCAGCATTACACCTGACAGTAACTATGGCTACACCTTC.

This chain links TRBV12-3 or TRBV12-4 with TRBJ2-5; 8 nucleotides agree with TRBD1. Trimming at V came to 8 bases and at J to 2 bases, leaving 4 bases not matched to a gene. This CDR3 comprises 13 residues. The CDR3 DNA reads TGTGCCAGCCAGGACAGGGCGCAAGAGACCCAGTACTTC. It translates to CASQDRAQETQYF.

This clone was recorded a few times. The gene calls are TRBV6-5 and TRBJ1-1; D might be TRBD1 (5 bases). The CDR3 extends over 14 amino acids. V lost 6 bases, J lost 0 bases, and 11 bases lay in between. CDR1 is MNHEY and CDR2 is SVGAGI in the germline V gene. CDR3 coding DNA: TGTGCCAGCAGAAGACAGATAATGAACACTGAAGCTTTCTTT. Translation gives CASRRQIMNTEAFF.

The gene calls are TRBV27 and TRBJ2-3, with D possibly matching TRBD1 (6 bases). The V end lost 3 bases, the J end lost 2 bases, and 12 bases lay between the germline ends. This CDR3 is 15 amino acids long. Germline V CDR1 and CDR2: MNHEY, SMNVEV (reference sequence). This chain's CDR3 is CASSLVSGDTDTQYF. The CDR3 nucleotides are TGTGCCAGCAGTTTGGTGTCAGGGGACACAGATACGCAGTATTTT.

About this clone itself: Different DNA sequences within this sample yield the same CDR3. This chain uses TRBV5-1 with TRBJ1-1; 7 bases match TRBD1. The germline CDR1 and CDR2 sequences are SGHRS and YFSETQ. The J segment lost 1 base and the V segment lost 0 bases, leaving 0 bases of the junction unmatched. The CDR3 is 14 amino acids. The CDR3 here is CASSLGDRNTEAFF. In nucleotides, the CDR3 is TGCGCCAGCAGCTTGGGGGACAGGAACACTGAAGCTTTCTTT. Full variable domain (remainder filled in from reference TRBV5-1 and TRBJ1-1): KAGVTQTPRYLIKTRGQQVTLSCSPISGHRSVSWYQQTPGQGLQFLFEYFSETQRNKGNFPGRFSGRQFSNSRSEMNVSTLELGDSALYLCASSLGDRNTEAFFGQGTRLTVV.

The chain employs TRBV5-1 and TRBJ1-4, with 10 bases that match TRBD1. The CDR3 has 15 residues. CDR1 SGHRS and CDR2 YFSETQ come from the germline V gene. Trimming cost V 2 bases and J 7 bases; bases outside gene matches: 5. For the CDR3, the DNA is TGCGCCAGCAGCTTCGGACAGGGGGAGATTGAAAAACTGTTTTTT. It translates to CASSFGQGEIEKLFF.

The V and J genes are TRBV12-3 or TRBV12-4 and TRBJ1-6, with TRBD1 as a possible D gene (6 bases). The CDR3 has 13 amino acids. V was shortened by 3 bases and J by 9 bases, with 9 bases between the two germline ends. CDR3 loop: CASSFTGRSPLHF. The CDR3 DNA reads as TGTGCCAGCAGTTTTACAGGGCGTTCACCCCTCCACTTT.

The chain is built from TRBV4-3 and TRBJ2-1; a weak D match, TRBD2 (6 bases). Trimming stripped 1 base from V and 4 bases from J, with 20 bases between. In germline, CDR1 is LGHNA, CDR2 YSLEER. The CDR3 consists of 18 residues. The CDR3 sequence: CASSQATRLVTGYNEQFF. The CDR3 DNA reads TGCGCCAGCAGCCAAGCGACCCGACTAGTAACGGGGTACAATGAGCAGTTCTTC.

The CDR3 DNA reads TGTGCCTGGAGTAGCGGGCAGTACTTC. This codes for CAWSSGQYF. The gene calls are TRBV30 and TRBJ2-7, with a possible D match to TRBD2 (5 bases). This CDR3 spans 9 amino acids. The germline V gene has CDR1 GTSNPN and CDR2 SVGIG (reference sequence). V lost 2 bases, J lost 9 bases, and 5 bases lay in between.

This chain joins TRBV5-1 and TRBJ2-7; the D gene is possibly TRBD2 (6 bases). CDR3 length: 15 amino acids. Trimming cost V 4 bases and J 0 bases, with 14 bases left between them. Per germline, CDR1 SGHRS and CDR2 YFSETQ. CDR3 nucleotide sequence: TGCGCCAGCAGCCCGACTAGATTACCCTCCTACGAGCAGTACTTC. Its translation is CASSPTRLPSYEQYF.

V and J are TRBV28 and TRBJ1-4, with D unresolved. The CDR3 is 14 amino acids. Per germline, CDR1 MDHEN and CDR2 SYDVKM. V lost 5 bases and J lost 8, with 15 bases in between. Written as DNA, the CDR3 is TGTGCCAGCAGTCCCGACCTTAGAGGGGAAAAACTGTTTTTT. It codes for CASSPDLRGEKLFF. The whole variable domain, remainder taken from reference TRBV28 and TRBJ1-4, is DVKVTQSSRYLVKRTGEKVFLECVQDMDHENMFWYRQDPGLGLRLIYFSYDVKMKEKGDIPEGYSVSREKKERFSLILESASTNQTSMYLCASSPDLRGEKLFFGSGTQLSVL.

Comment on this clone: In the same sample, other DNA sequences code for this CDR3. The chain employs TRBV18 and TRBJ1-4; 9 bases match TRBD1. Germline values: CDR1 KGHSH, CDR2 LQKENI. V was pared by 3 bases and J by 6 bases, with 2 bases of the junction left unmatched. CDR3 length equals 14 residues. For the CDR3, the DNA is TGTGCCAGCTCACCGGGACAGGGTGATGAAAAACTGTTTTTT. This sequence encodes CASSPGQGDEKLFF.

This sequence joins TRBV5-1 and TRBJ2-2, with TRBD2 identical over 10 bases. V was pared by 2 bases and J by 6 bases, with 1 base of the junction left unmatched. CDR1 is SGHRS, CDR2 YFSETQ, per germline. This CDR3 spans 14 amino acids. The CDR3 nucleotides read TGCGCCAGCAGCTTCAGCGGGGGGGCCGGGGAGCTGTTTTTT. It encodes CASSFSGGAGELFF. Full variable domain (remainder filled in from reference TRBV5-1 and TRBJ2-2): KAGVTQTPRYLIKTRGQQVTLSCSPISGHRSVSWYQQTPGQGLQFLFEYFSETQRNKGNFPGRFSGRQFSNSRSEMNVSTLELGDSALYLCASSFSGGAGELFFGEGSRLTVL.

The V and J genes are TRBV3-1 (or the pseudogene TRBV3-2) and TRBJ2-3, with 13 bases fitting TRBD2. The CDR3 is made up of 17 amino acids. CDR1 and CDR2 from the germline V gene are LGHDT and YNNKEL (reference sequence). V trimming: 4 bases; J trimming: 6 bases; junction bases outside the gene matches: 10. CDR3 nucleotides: TGTGCCAGCAGCCCAGGACTAGCGGGGGCCCTCACGGATACGCAGTATTTT. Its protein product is CASSPGLAGALTDTQYF.

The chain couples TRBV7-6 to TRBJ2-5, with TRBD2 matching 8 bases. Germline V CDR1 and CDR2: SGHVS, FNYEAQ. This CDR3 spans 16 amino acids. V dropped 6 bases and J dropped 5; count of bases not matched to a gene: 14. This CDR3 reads CASSPWGAGVSETQYF. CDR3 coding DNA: TGTGCCAGCAGTCCCTGGGGAGCGGGGGTGTCGGAGACCCAGTACTTC. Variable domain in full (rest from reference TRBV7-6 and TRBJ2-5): GAGVSQSPRYKVTKRGQDVALRCDPISGHVSLYWYRQALGQGPEFLTYFNYEAQQDKSGLPNDRFSAERPEGSISTLTIQRTEQRDSAMYRCASSPWGAGVSETQYFGPGTRLLVL.

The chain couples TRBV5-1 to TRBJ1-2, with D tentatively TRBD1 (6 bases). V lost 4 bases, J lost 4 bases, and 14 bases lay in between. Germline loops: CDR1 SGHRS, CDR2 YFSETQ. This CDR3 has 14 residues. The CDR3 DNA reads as TGCGCCAGCAGCGCAGGACAGACAACCTATGGCTACACCTTC. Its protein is CASSAGQTTYGYTF.

Here the CDR3 DNA reads TGTGCCAGCAGTGCCCCGGACAGGATCGAATCCTACGAGCAGTACTTC. This codes for CASSAPDRIESYEQYF. The genes are TRBV2 and TRBJ2-7; TRBD1 agrees at 7 bases. This CDR3 is 16 amino acids long. The germline gives CDR1 SNHLY, CDR2 FYNNEI. After removal of 4 bases from V and 1 base from J, the junction contained 10 bases not matched to a gene.

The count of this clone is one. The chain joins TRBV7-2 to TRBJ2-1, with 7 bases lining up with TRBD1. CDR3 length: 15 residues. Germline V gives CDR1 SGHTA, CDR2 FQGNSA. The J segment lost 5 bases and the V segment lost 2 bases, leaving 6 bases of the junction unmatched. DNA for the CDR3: TGTGCCAGCAGCTTACAGGGACAGTTTGACAATGAGCAGTTCTTC. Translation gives CASSLQGQFDNEQFF.

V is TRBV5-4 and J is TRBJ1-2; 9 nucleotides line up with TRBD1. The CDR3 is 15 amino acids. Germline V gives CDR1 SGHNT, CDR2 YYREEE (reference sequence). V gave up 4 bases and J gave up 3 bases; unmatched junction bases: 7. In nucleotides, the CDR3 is TGTGCCAGCAGCCAGAACAGGGGGCTTGACTATGGCTACACCTTC. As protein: CASSQNRGLDYGYTF.

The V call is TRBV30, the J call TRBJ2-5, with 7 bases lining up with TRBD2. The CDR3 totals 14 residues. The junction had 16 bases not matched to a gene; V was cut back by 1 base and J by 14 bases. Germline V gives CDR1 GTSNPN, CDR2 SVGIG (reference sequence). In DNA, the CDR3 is TGTGCCTGGAGTGGGGGCAGAGGGAGGGTCGGAGTATACTTC. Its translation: CAWSGGRGRVGVYF. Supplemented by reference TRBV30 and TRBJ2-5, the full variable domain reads SQTIHQWPATLVQPVGSPLSLECTVEGTSNPNLYWYRQAAGRGLQLLFYSVGIGQISSEVPQNLSASRPQDRQFILSSKKLLLSDSGFYLCAWSGGRGRVGVYFGPGTRLLVL.

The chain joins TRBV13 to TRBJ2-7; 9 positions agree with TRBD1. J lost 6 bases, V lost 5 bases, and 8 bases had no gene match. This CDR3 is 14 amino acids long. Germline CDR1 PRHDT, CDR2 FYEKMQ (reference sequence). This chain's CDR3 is CASSITGQGSEQYF. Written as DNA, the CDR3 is TGTGCCAGCAGCATTACGGGACAGGGTTCCGAGCAGTACTTC.

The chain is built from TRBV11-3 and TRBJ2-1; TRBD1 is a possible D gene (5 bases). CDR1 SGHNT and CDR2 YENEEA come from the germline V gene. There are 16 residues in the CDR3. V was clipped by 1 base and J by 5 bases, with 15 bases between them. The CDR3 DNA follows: TGTGCCAGCAGCTTAGGTTCAGGGTGGCTGGACAATGAGCAGTTCTTC. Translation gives CASSLGSGWLDNEQFF.